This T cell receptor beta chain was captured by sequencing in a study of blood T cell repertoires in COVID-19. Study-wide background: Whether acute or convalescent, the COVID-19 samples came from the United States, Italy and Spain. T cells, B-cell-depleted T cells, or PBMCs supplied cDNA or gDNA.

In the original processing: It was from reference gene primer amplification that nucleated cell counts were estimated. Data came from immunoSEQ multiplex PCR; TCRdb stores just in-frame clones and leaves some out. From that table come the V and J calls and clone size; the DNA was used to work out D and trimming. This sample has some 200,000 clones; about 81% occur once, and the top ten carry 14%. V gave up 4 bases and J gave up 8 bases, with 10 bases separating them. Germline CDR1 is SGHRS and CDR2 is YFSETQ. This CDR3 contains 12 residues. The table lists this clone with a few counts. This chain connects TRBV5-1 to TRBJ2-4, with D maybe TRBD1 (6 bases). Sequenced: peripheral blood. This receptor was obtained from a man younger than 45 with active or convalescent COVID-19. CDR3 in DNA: TGCGCCAGCAGCATCAGGGGTGACATTCAGTACTTC. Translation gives CASSIRGDIQYF.